Shown below are 9 T cell receptor beta chains from a single sample sequenced in a study of T cells in Graves' hyperthyroidism and ophthalmopathy (dated by TCRdb to between 2018 and 2021). The library relied on multiplex PCR. Sequencing instrument: Illumina HiSeq 2000. The TCR beta CDR3 regions were amplified from RNA transcripts. For the first round of RT-PCR on the TCR CDR3, the HTBI primer set was used together with the Qiagen OneStep RT-PCR kit. Through fastp at Q25 and MiXCR, TCRdb rebuilt clones from the public reads, retaining in-frame beta chains. Under each unique CDR3 protein, matching rows form one entry showing the most common genes and DNA. The sample table contains about half a million distinct CDR3 sequences; only one count was recorded for approximately 16% of them. The top ten constitute roughly 29% of the sample. Sequenced: blood. The receptors come from a young woman with Graves' ophthalmopathy.

This clonotype has ten or more counts. CDR3 amino acids: CASSSNRVGGYTF. As DNA, the CDR3 is TGTGCCAGCAGCTCCAACAGGGTTGGAGGCTACACCTTC. The V gene is TRBV13, the J gene TRBJ1-2; D is possibly TRBD1 (6 bases). The CDR3 is made up of 13 amino acids. Germline-derived CDR1 and CDR2 are PRHDT and FYEKMQ (reference sequence). V was shortened by 4 bases and J by 8 bases, with 14 bases between the two germline ends.

The table lists this clonotype with many counts. The CDR3 bases are TGTGCCTGGAGTGTACAAAGGACTAGCGGCACTATCTCCTACGAGCAGTACTTC. It translates to CAWSVQRTSGTISYEQYF. The chain combines TRBV30 with TRBJ2-7; TRBD2 aligns across 10 bases. V shed 0 bases, J shed 0 bases, and the junction held 11 bases outside the gene matches. This CDR3 has 18 amino acids. Germline lookup yields CDR1 GTSNPN and CDR2 SVGIG (reference sequence).

This clonotype appeared a few times. The chain joins TRBV7-9 to TRBJ2-3; 7 nucleotides line up with TRBD2. Germline trimming cut 3 bases from V and 5 bases from J; bases unmatched to any gene: 8. CDR3 length equals 15 residues. From germline, CDR1 is SEHNR and CDR2 FQNEAQ (reference sequence). CDR3 sequence (DNA): TGTGCCAGCAGCTTTACCGGCGGGAGTAAAGATACGCAGTATTTT. This sequence encodes CASSFTGGSKDTQYF.

In this sample, this clonotype turned up many times. The chain couples TRBV9 to TRBJ1-2, with unresolved D. V gave up 0 bases and J gave up 1 base, with 7 bases separating them. The CDR3 sequence is 14 residues long. The germline V gene encodes CDR1 SGDLS and CDR2 YYNGEE. The CDR3: CASSVVDFNYGYTF. DNA of the CDR3: TGTGCCAGCAGCGTAGTTGACTTTAACTATGGCTACACCTTC.

The table lists this clonotype with a few counts. The chain employs TRBV29-1 and TRBJ2-7; 8 bases agree with TRBD1. The CDR3 has 13 amino acids. Unmatched junction bases numbered 6, after V lost 6 bases and J lost 2 bases. The germline gives CDR1 SQVTM, CDR2 ANQGSEA. DNA of the CDR3: TGCAGCGTCTCGACAGGGGACACCTACGAGCAGTACTTC. Residues: CSVSTGDTYEQYF.

This clonotype was counted at least ten times. The chain links TRBV20-1 to TRBJ1-5; D is uncertain. The CDR3 length is 13 residues. Trimming removed 1 base from V and 5 bases from J, with 9 bases in between. Germline V lookup: CDR1 DFQATT, CDR2 SNEGSKA (reference sequence). In DNA form, the CDR3 reads TGCAGTGCTAGAGGGTCGGACTATCAGCCCCAGCATTTT. The encoded protein is CSARGSDYQPQHF.

This clonotype was seen at least ten times. This chain links TRBV3-1 with TRBJ2-3; D is unresolved. Germline CDR1 LGHDT, CDR2 YNNKEL (reference sequence). The CDR3 is 16 amino acids. Trimming stripped 2 bases from V and 0 bases from J, with 12 bases between. The CDR3 bases are TGTGCCAGCAGCCAACTGACTCCTTCTAGCACAGATACGCAGTATTTT. Its translation: CASSQLTPSSTDTQYF.

The genes are TRBV30 and TRBJ1-5, with 8 bases matching TRBD1. The V and J ends lost 0 bases and 2 bases, in that order; junction bases with no gene match: 3. The germline V gene has CDR1 GTSNPN and CDR2 SVGIG (reference sequence). There are 15 residues in the CDR3. DNA of the CDR3: TGTGCCTGGAGTGTCCTGGACAGGGGCAATCAGCCCCAGCATTTT. It yields the protein CAWSVLDRGNQPQHF.

In its sample, this clonotype was seen many times. The V call is TRBV7-8, the J call TRBJ1-2; D is ambiguous. Germline V lookup: CDR1 SGHVS, CDR2 FQNEAQ. This CDR3 contains 12 residues. The V gene lost 5 bases and the J gene lost 4 bases, with 8 bases spanning the gap. The CDR3 DNA reads as TGTGCCAGCAGCAACGTGGGCTATGGCTACACCTTC. Its protein is CASSNVGYGYTF.